Below, one T cell receptor beta chain is given with its context. The table came from immunoSEQ multiplex PCR; TCRdb's copy has only in-frame clones and leaves some out. Among hundreds of thousands of clones listed, roughly 88% were seen once. This record belongs to a study of blood T cell repertoires in COVID-19. Germline CDR1 reads MGHRA; CDR2 reads YSYEKL. Trimming pared 2 bases from V and 11 bases from J, leaving 18 bases between. CDR3 length: 14 residues. This clonotype was obtained from a woman between 25 and 40 years old with active or convalescent COVID-19. This chain connects TRBV4-1 to TRBJ1-1; no reliable D call. The sample was peripheral blood. The CDR3 DNA reads TGCGCCAGCAGCCAACAAGATTGGGCGGGTGAGGCTTTCTTT. This gives the protein CASSQQDWAGEAFF.